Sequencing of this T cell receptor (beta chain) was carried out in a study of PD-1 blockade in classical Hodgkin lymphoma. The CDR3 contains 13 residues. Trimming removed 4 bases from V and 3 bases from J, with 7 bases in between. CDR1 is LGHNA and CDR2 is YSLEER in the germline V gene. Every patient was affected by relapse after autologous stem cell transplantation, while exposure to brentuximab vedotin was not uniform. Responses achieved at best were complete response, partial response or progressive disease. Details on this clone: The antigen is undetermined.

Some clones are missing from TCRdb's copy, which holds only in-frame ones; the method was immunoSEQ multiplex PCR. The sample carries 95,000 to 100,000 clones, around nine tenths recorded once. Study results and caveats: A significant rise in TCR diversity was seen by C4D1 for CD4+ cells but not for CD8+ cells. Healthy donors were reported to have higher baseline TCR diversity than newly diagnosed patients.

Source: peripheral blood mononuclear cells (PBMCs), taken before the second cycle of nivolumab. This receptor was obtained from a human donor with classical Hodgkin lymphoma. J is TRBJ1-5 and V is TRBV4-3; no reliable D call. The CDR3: CASSPQYNQPQHF. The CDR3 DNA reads TGCGCCAGCAGCCCACAATACAATCAGCCCCAGCATTTT.